One sample yielded the 25 T cell receptor beta chains listed below, sequenced in a study of cytomegalovirus exposure and HLA in healthy donors. The PCR contained 60 Vbeta and 13 Jbeta primers. The data were produced by immunoSEQ multiplex PCR, yet TCRdb's version contains in-frame clones alone and is incomplete. The sample records 150,000 to 200,000 clones, around 78% being singletons. The sample comprised PBMCs. These receptors all come from a man aged 40-49 years in good health and CMV-seronegative.

In its sample, this clone was seen a few times. This chain uses TRBV7-6 with TRBJ2-5, with TRBD2 matching 12 bases. V was pared by 3 bases and J by 7 bases, with 9 bases of the junction left unmatched. The germline gives CDR1 SGHVS, CDR2 FNYEAQ. This CDR3 is built from 16 residues. The CDR3 region has the DNA TGTGCCAGCAGCTTCCGGCTAGCGGGAGGGCGGGGGACCCAGTACTTC. Encoded protein: CASSFRLAGGRGTQYF.

V usage is TRBV5-6 and J usage is TRBJ2-7; a possible D gene is TRBD1 (5 bases). V shed 0 bases and J shed 2 bases, with 9 bases lying between them. From germline, CDR1 is SGHDT and CDR2 YYEEEE. The CDR3 loop spans 14 amino acids. The CDR3 DNA is TGTGCCAGCAGCTTGGCGCAGGGTACCTACGAGCAGTACGTC. This gives the protein CASSLAQGTYEQYV.

The chain employs TRBV30 and TRBJ1-1; D possibly corresponds to TRBD1 (5 bases). Germline CDR1 GTSNPN, CDR2 SVGIG (reference sequence). The CDR3 loop spans 13 amino acids. Deletions cut 4 bases from V and 6 bases from J, with 15 bases between. CDR3 DNA: TGTGCCTGGATAGGGGAGGGGTTCGCTGAAGCTTTCTTT. As protein: CAWIGEGFAEAFF.

V usage is TRBV5-1 and J usage is TRBJ2-3; 13 bases fit TRBD2. Germline V gene sequence: CDR1 SGHRS, CDR2 YFSETQ. The CDR3 consists of 15 residues. V was clipped by 4 bases and J by 5 bases; unmatched bases: 4. CDR3 protein: CASSVRLAGGDTQYF. In DNA form, the CDR3 reads TGCGCCAGCAGCGTGAGACTAGCGGGAGGAGATACGCAGTATTTT.

The V gene is TRBV2, the J gene TRBJ1-2; 9 nucleotides agree with TRBD1. CDR1 is SNHLY and CDR2 is FYNNEI in the germline V gene. With V trimmed by 7 bases and J by 10 bases, 10 bases remained unmatched. This CDR3 contains 13 residues. The CDR3 here is CASTSDRGNDYTF. CDR3 nucleotide sequence: TGTGCCAGCACCTCGGACAGGGGAAATGACTACACCTTC.

In its sample, this clone was seen a few times. This chain uses TRBV9 with TRBJ2-7, with a tentative D call TRBD2 (6 bases). The V end was cut by 0 bases, the J end by 0 bases, with 10 bases between. Looked up from germline, CDR1 is SGDLS and CDR2 is YYNGEE. There are 15 residues in the CDR3. The CDR3 DNA reads as TGTGCCAGCAGCGTAGGCGGGACCTCCTCCTACGAGCAGTACTTC. It translates to CASSVGGTSSYEQYF.

The chain recombines TRBV28 with TRBJ2-7; TRBD1 matches at 7 bases. The length of the CDR3 is 17 residues. CDR1 and CDR2 from the germline V gene are MDHEN and SYDVKM. With V trimmed by 4 bases and J by 2 bases, 14 bases remained unmatched. This CDR3 is CASSSRGPGQQAYEQYF. CDR3 coding DNA: TGTGCCAGCAGTTCTAGGGGGCCGGGACAGCAGGCCTACGAGCAGTACTTC. The full variable domain, its missing parts supplied by reference TRBV28 and TRBJ2-7, is DVKVTQSSRYLVKRTGEKVFLECVQDMDHENMFWYRQDPGLGLRLIYFSYDVKMKEKGDIPEGYSVSREKKERFSLILESASTNQTSMYLCASSSRGPGQQAYEQYFGPGTRLTVT.

The count of this clone is one. J is TRBJ2-7 and V is TRBV5-1; 12 bases fit TRBD1. With 2 bases clipped from V and 6 bases from J, the junction kept 6 bases outside the gene matches. Germline CDR1 is SGHRS and CDR2 is YFSETQ. This CDR3 is built from 15 residues. CDR3 loop: CASSFSPGQGAEQYF. The CDR3 DNA reads TGCGCCAGCAGCTTTTCTCCGGGACAGGGGGCCGAGCAGTACTTC.

In its sample, this clone was seen a few times. The V and J genes are TRBV7-9 and TRBJ1-1, with D hard to call. The germline CDR1 and CDR2 sequences are SEHNR and FQNEAQ (reference sequence). The CDR3 has 14 amino acids. V was trimmed by 1 base and J by 1 base, leaving 7 bases between them. The CDR3 is CASSLGFGNTEAFF. The DNA for the CDR3 is TGTGCCAGCAGCTTAGGGTTCGGGAACACTGAAGCTTTCTTT. The whole variable domain, filled in from reference TRBV7-9 and TRBJ1-1, reads DTGVSQNPRHKITKRGQNVTFRCDPISEHNRLYWYRQTLGQGPEFLTYFQNEAQLEKSRLLSDRFSAERPKGSFSTLEIQRTEQGDSAMYLCASSLGFGNTEAFFGQGTRLTVV.

A few counts support this clone. The V and J genes are TRBV11-1 and TRBJ2-3, with TRBD2 matching 8 bases. The CDR3 runs to 15 residues. CDR1 is SGHAT and CDR2 is FQDESV in the germline V gene (reference sequence). V gave up 0 bases and J gave up 2 bases; unmatched junction bases: 1. In DNA form, the CDR3 reads TGTGCCAGCAGCTTAGCGACTAGCGCCACAGATACGCAGTATTTT. Amino acids: CASSLATSATDTQYF. The full variable domain, its missing parts supplied by reference TRBV11-1 and TRBJ2-3, is EAEVAQSPRYKITEKSQAVAFWCDPISGHATLYWYRQILGQGPELLVQFQDESVVDDSQLPKDRFSAERLKGVDSTLKIQPAELGDSAMYLCASSLATSATDTQYFGPGTRLTVL.

This chain links TRBV28 with TRBJ2-5; 7 bases fit TRBD1. Germline V CDR1 and CDR2: MDHEN, SYDVKM. V shed 1 base, J shed 11 bases, and the junction held 13 bases outside the gene matches. The CDR3 is 15 amino acids. The CDR3 nucleotides are TGTGCCAGCAGTTTATTCTTGACAGGGTATCAAGAGCAGTACTTC. Protein product: CASSLFLTGYQEQYF.

This chain uses TRBV18 with TRBJ1-1, with TRBD1 as a possible D gene (6 bases). Germline V gene sequence: CDR1 KGHSH, CDR2 LQKENI. The CDR3 extends over 16 amino acids. The germline V and J ends were trimmed by 3 bases and 4 bases, with 18 bases remaining between them. The CDR3 nucleotides are TGTGCCAGCTCACCTTTTAAAGGGGGAGAGGGCACTGAAGCTTTCTTT. It yields the protein CASSPFKGGEGTEAFF.

The J gene is TRBJ1-2, the V gene TRBV29-1; no firm D call. CDR3 size: 13 residues. V lost 2 bases and J 0 bases, leaving 7 bases between the germline ends. The germline V gene has CDR1 SQVTM and CDR2 ANQGSEA. The DNA of the CDR3 is TGCAGCGTTGAAAGAGCCTCTAACTATGGCTACACCTTC. It specifies CSVERASNYGYTF.

The J gene is TRBJ2-2, the V gene TRBV30; TRBD1 agrees at 7 bases. CDR3 length: 14 amino acids. Trimming cost V 5 bases and J 7 bases; bases outside gene matches: 10. CDR1 GTSNPN and CDR2 SVGIG come from the germline V gene (reference sequence). Here the CDR3 reads CAWGTAAGGGELFF. In DNA, the CDR3 is TGTGCCTGGGGGACAGCGGCGGGTGGCGGGGAGCTGTTTTTT.

The chain recombines TRBV18 with TRBJ2-7; 10 nucleotides line up with TRBD1. The length of the CDR3 is 14 residues. V lost 4 bases to trimming and J lost 6 bases; unmatched junction nucleotides: 6. The germline CDR1 and CDR2 sequences are KGHSH and LQKENI. The CDR3, as DNA: TGTGCCAGCTCACTGGGGACAGGGGATAGCGAGCAGTACGTC. Its translation: CASSLGTGDSEQYV.

This clone was seen a few times. This rearrangement joins TRBV27 to TRBJ2-4, with 9 bases matching TRBD1. V dropped 5 bases and J dropped 7; count of bases not matched to a gene: 6. The CDR3 contains 14 residues. Germline lookup yields CDR1 MNHEY and CDR2 SMNVEV (reference sequence). CDR3 residues: CASSPWDRVNIQYF. As DNA, the CDR3 is TGTGCCAGCAGTCCCTGGGACAGGGTGAACATTCAGTACTTC.

The rearrangement joins TRBV5-6 to TRBJ2-7; 9 bases align to TRBD1. The junction had 9 bases not matched to a gene; V was cut back by 5 bases and J by 6 bases. This CDR3 contains 14 residues. The germline V gene encodes CDR1 SGHDT and CDR2 YYEEEE. The DNA of the CDR3 is TGTGCCAGCAGTCTCGGGACAGGGATATCCGAGCAGTACTTC. Protein sequence: CASSLGTGISEQYF. Full variable domain (rest looked up from reference TRBV5-6 and TRBJ2-7): DAGVTQSPTHLIKTRGQQVTLRCSPKSGHDTVSWYQQALGQGPQFIFQYYEEEERQRGNFPDRFSGHQFPNYSSELNVNALLLGDSALYLCASSLGTGISEQYFGPGTRLTVT.

Written as DNA, the CDR3 is TGTGCCAGCAGTGACTCAAGGGAACCGGGAGAGCAGTTCTTC. This translates into CASSDSREPGEQFF. V gene TRBV6-4 combines with J gene TRBJ2-1; D might be TRBD2 (5 bases). The germline V gene encodes CDR1 MRHNA and CDR2 SNTAGT. The CDR3 extends over 14 amino acids. Trimming removed 0 bases at V and 10 bases at J, with 13 bases between.

V is TRBV28 and J is TRBJ2-2; 8 nucleotides line up with TRBD1. Germline-derived CDR1 and CDR2 are MDHEN and SYDVKM. Trimming took 5 bases from V and 5 from J; bases not matched to a gene: 7. The CDR3 runs to 15 residues. The CDR3 loop reads CASSPGQAGTGELFF. As DNA, the CDR3 is TGTGCCAGCAGTCCGGGACAGGCGGGAACCGGGGAGCTGTTTTTT.

The V gene is TRBV28, the J gene TRBJ2-7; D is ambiguous. Germline values: CDR1 MDHEN, CDR2 SYDVKM. The CDR3 runs to 12 residues. The V gene lost 2 bases and the J gene lost 5 bases, with 7 bases spanning the gap. CDR3 in amino acids: CASSLNGHEQYF. CDR3 nucleotides: TGTGCCAGCAGTTTAAATGGGCACGAGCAGTACTTC.

The rearrangement links TRBV2 to TRBJ2-1; possibly TRBD1 for D (5 bases). V was shortened by 7 bases and J by 8 bases, with 21 bases between the two germline ends. Germline values: CDR1 SNHLY, CDR2 FYNNEI. This CDR3 comprises 15 residues. CDR3 in DNA: TGTGCCAGCACCTCAAATTTTGGACAATCCGATGAGCAGTTCTTC. Encoded protein: CASTSNFGQSDEQFF.

In its sample, this clone was seen once. The chain recombines TRBV28 with TRBJ1-2; TRBD1 might be the D (5 bases). V gave up 5 bases and J gave up 2 bases, with 18 bases separating them. Germline V gene sequence: CDR1 MDHEN, CDR2 SYDVKM. The CDR3 runs to 16 residues. CDR3 protein: CASSGGGTIGNYGYTF. Here the CDR3 DNA reads TGTGCCAGCAGTGGGGGGGGGACGATAGGGAACTATGGCTACACCTTC.

The chain combines TRBV30 with TRBJ1-4; 7 bases are a match to TRBD1. The CDR3 extends over 14 amino acids. Germline CDR1 is GTSNPN and CDR2 is SVGIG (reference sequence). V shed 1 base and J 4 bases; nucleotides not matched to a gene: 3. CDR3 nucleotide sequence: TGTGCCTGGAGTGCGACAGGGTTTAATGAAAAACTGTTTTTT. This sequence encodes CAWSATGFNEKLFF.

A word on this clone: The germline gene is not matched at one end of the junction; a read error may be the cause. This chain connects TRBV7-3 to TRBJ2-1; perhaps TRBD2 as D (6 bases). The germline V gene has CDR1 SGHTA and CDR2 FQGTGA. The CDR3 runs to 14 residues. CDR3 sequence reads: CASSYSGTGNEQFF. CDR3 nucleotides: TGTGCCAGTAGCTACTCCGGGACTGGCAATGAGCAGTTCTTC.

The chain uses TRBV7-9 and TRBJ1-5, with a weak D call TRBD1 (5 bases). CDR1 and CDR2 from the germline V gene are SEHNR and FQNEAQ (reference sequence). Trimming shortened V by 5 bases and J by 4 bases, and 12 bases separated the two germline ends. The CDR3 has 14 residues. DNA of the CDR3: TGTGCCAGCAGCGGGGCGGGGGGGAATCAGCCCCAGCATTTT. This translates into CASSGAGGNQPQHF.